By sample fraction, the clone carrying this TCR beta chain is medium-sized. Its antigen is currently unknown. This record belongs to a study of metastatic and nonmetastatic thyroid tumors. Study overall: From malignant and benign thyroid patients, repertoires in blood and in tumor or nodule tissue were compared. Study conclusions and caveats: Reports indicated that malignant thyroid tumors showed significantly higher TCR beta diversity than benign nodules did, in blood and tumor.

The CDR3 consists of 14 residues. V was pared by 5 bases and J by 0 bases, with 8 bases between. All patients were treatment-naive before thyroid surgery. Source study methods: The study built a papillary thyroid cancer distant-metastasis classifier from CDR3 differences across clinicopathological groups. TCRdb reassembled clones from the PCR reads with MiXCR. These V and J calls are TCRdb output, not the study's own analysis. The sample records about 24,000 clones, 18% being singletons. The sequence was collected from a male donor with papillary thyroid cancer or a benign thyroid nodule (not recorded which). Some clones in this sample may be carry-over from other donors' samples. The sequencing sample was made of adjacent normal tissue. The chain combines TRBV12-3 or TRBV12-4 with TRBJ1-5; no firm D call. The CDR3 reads CASSRRDSNQPQHF. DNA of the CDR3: TGTGCCAGCAGTCGGAGGGATAGCAATCAGCCCCAGCATTTT.